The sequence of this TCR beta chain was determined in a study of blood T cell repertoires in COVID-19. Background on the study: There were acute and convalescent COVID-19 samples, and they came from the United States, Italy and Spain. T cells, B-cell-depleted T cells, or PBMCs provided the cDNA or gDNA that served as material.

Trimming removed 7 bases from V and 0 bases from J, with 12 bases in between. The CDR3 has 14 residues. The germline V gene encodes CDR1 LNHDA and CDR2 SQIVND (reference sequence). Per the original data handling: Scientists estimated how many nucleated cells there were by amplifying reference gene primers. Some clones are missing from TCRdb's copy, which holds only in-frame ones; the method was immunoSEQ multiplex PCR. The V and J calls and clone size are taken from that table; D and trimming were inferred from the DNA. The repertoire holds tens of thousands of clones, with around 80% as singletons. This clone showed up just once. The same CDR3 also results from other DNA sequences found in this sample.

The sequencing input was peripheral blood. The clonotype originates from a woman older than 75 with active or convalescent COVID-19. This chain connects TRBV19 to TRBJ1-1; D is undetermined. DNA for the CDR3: TGTGCCAGTACGGCGGGTTACATGAACACTGAAGCTTTCTTT. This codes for CASTAGYMNTEAFF.